This T cell receptor beta chain came from a study of T cell repertoires in cytomegalovirus infection. Across the study: In the study, CMV epitopes included recently identified HLA-C-restricted and well-studied HLA-B-restricted ones. From public TCR beta signatures came an indication of both CMV infection and matching HLA type.

Points on this clonotype: What it recognizes is unknown.

Looked up from germline, CDR1 is MNHGY and CDR2 is SAAAGT. This CDR3 has 15 residues. V was shortened by 2 bases and J by 0 bases, with 9 bases between the two germline ends. TCRdb reprocessed the reads with MiXCR, giving one entry per CDR3 protein. This sample carries 640,000 or so distinct CDR3 sequences, about 30% of them seen once, and the ten largest clones take around a sixth. Notes on the study in general: HLA-C-restricted, CMV-specific TCR beta clonotypes were dominant ex vivo.

The sample consisted of cultured PBMCs, taken from culture after CMV antigen stimulation. The source of this sequence is a human donor in good health (CMV status not recorded). Some clones in this sample may be carry-over from other donors' samples. V and J are TRBV6-8 and TRBJ2-3; no definite D call. CDR3 nucleotide sequence: TGTGCCAGCAGTTACAGAGGACCAAGCACAGATACGCAGTATTTT. Translated, it gives CASSYRGPSTDTQYF.